The TCR beta chain described here comes from a study of early T cells in non-severe SARS-CoV-2 infection. Study-wide background: Bulk RNA from unsorted whole blood was sequenced; chains were unpaired.

Trimming left V 5 bases short and J 5 bases short, with 7 bases between. Per the germline V gene, CDR1 is DFQATT and CDR2 is SNEGSKA (reference sequence). CDR3 length: 11 residues. Attached unique molecular identifiers marked individual cDNA molecules. TCRdb recomputed calls from the 5' RACE reads with MiXCR, one row per CDR3 protein. The sample contains roughly 64,000 distinct CDR3 sequences, less than 9.5% of which appear only once. V and J are TRBV20-1 and TRBJ2-1; D may correspond to TRBD1 or TRBD2 (5 bases each). The clonotype originates from an adult who was a healthcare worker with PCR-confirmed SARS-CoV-2 infection or an uninfected control (not recorded which). Sequencing was performed on whole blood, taken at baseline. The CDR3, as DNA: TGCAGTGCTGGGGGAAACAATGAGCAGTTCTTC. Protein: CSAGGNNEQFF.